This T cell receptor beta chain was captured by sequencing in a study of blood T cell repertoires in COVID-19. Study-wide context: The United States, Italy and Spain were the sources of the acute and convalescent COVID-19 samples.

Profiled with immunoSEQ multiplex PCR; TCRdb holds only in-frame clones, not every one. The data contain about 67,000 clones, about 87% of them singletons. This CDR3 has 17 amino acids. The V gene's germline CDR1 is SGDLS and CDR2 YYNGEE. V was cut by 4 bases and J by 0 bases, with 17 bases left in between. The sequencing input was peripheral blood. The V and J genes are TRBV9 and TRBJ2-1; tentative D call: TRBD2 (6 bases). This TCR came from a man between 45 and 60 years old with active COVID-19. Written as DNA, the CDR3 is TGTGCCAGCAGCTTAGGCTGGACCGGGAGCTCCTACAATGAGCAGTTCTTC. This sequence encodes CASSLGWTGSSYNEQFF.